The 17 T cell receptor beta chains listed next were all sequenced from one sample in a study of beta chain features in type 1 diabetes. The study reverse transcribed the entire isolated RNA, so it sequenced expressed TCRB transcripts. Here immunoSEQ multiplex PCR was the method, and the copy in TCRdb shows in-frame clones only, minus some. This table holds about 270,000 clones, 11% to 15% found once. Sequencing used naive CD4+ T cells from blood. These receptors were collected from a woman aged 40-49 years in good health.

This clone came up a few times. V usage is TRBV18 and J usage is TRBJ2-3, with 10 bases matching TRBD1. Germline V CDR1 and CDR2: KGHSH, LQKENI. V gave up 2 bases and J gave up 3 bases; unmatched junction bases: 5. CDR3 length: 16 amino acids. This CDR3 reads CASSPGDRGPTDTQYF. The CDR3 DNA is TGTGCCAGCTCACCAGGAGACAGGGGGCCGACAGATACGCAGTATTTT.

CDR3 region: CASSQVRALAAQETQYF. DNA for the CDR3: TGTGCCAGCAGCCAAGTCAGGGCCCTGGCGGCACAAGAGACCCAGTACTTC. This sequence joins TRBV4-2 and TRBJ2-5, with D perhaps matching TRBD1 (5 bases). This CDR3 is built from 17 residues. With 1 base removed from V and 2 bases from J, the gap between germline ends came to 17 bases. Germline lookup yields CDR1 LGHNA and CDR2 YNFKEQ.

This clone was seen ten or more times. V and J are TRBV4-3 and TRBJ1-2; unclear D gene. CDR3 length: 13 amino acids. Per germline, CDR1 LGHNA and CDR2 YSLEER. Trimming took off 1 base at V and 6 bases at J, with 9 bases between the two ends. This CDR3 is CASSQVQSDGYTF. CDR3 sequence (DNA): TGCGCCAGCAGCCAAGTTCAATCAGATGGCTACACCTTC.

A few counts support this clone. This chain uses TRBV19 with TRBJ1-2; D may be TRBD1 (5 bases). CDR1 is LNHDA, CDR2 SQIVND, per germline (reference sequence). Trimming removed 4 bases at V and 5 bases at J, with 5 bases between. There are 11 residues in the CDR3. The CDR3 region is CASSKGYGYTF. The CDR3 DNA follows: TGTGCCAGTAGTAAGGGGTATGGCTACACCTTC.

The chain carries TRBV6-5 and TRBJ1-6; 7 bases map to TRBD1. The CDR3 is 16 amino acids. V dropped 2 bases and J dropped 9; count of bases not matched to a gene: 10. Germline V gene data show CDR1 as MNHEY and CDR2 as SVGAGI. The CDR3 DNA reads TGTGCCAGCAGTTACCGTACGACAGGGTTGGGTTCACCCCTCCACTTT. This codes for CASSYRTTGLGSPLHF.

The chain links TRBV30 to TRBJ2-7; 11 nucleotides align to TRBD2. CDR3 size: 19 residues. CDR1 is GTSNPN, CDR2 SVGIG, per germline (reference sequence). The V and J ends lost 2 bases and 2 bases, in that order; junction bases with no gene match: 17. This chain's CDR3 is CAWSLLRLAGLFVTYEQYF. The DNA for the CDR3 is TGTGCCTGGAGTCTCCTTCGACTAGCGGGGCTCTTCGTGACCTACGAGCAGTACTTC.

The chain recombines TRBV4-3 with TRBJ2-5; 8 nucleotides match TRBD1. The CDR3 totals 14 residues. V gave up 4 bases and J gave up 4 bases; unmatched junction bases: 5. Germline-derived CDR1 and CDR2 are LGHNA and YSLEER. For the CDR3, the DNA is TGCGCCAGCAGCCTTGATGACAGGGGAGAGACCCAGTACTTC. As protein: CASSLDDRGETQYF.

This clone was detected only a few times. This chain's CDR3 is CASGFIGAGIKEQYF. For the CDR3, the DNA is TGTGCTAGTGGTTTTATCGGTGCAGGGATAAAAGAGCAGTACTTC. V usage is TRBV12-5 and J usage is TRBJ2-7, with TRBD1 as a possible D gene (5 bases). The CDR3 totals 15 residues. Per germline, CDR1 LGHNT and CDR2 FRNRAP. Trimming shortened V by 3 bases and J by 7 bases, and 19 bases separated the two germline ends.

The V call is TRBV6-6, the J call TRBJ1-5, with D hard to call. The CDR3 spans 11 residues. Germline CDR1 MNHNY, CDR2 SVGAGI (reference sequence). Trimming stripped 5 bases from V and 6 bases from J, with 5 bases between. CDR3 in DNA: TGTGCCAGCAGTGGCGGTCAGCCCCAGCATTTT. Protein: CASSGGQPQHF.

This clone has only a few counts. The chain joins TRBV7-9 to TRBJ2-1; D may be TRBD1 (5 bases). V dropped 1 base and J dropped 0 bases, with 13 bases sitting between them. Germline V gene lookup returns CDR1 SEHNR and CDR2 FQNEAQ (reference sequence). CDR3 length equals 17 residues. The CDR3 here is CASSLGTKARSYNEQFF. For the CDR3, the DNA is TGTGCCAGCAGCTTAGGGACAAAAGCTCGCTCCTACAATGAGCAGTTCTTC.

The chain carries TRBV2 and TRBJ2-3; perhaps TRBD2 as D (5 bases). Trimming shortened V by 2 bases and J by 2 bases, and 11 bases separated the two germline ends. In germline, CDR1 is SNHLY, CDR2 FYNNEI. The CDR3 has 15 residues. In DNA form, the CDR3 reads TGTGCCAGCAGTGAAACGGGGTTAATCACAGATACGCAGTATTTT. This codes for CASSETGLITDTQYF.

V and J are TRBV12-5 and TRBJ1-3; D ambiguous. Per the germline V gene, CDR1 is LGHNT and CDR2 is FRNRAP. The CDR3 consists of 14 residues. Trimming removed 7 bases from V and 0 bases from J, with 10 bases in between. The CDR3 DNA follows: TGTGCTAGTGCCCGAGACAACTCTGGAAACACCATATATTTT. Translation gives CASARDNSGNTIYF.

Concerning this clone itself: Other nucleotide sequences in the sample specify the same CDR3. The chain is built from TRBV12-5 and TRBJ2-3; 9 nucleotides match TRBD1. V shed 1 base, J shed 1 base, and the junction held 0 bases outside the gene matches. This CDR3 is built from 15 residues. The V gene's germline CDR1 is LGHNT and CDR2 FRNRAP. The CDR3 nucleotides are TGTGCTAGTGGTTTGGGGACAGGGGGCACAGATACGCAGTATTTT. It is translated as CASGLGTGGTDTQYF.

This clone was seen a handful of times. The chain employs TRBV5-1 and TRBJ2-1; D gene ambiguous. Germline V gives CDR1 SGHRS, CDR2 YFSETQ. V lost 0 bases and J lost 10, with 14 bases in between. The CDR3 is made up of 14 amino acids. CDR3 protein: CASSLGQQMGEQFF. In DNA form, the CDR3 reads TGCGCCAGCAGCTTGGGGCAACAGATGGGCGAGCAGTTCTTC.

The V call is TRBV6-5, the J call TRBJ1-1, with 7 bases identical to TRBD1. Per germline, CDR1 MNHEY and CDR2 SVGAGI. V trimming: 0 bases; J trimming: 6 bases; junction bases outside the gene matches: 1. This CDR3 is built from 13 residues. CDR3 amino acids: CASSYSQGAEAFF. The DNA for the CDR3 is TGTGCCAGCAGTTACTCCCAGGGGGCTGAAGCTTTCTTT.

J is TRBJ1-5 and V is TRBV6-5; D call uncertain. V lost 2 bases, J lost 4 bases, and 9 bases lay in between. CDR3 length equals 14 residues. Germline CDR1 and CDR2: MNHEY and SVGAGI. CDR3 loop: CASSYRGRNQPQHF. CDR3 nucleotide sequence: TGTGCCAGCAGTTACCGTGGGAGGAATCAGCCCCAGCATTTT.

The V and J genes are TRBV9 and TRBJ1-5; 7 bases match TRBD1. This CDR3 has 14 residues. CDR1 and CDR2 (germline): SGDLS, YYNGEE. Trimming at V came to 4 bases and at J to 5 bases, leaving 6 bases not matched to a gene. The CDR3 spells CASSQGGRDQPQHF. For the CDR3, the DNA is TGTGCCAGCAGCCAAGGGGGCCGCGATCAGCCCCAGCATTTT.